The clone carrying this T cell receptor (beta chain) was recorded at least ten times. Its target is unknown. The sample is drawn from a study of T-cell reconstitution after alpha-beta-depleted transplantation in children. Study conclusions and caveats: Where some patients showed high TCRbeta diversity at day 60, it came from recipient T cells and thymic progenitors that had survived. Two months or so post-transplant, alpha-beta T cells reportedly derived from several hundred expanded graft clones.

This CDR3 is 13 amino acids long. V was cut by 1 base and J by 0 bases, with 1 base left in between. Unique molecular identifiers tagged the TCRbeta library. Via MiXCR, TCRdb re-called the PCR reads, giving one row per CDR3 protein. Among 25,000 to 30,000 distinct CDR3 sequences listed, 6.3% were seen once. The clonotype was recovered from a male patient aged 10 to 17 who had a stem cell transplant for acute myeloid leukemia, so the T cells may come from the graft donor. This chain connects TRBV12-3 or TRBV12-4 to TRBJ1-5; no definite D call. The starting material was PBMCs, mostly from graft donor cells, obtained 180 days after TCRalphabeta/CD19-depleted stem cell transplant. CDR3 DNA sequence: TGTGCCAGCAGTTTAGTTAGCAATCAGCCCCAGCATTTT. As protein: CASSLVSNQPQHF.